This entry features one T cell receptor beta chain sequence. Antigen: not known. Other DNA sequences from this sample encode an identical CDR3 as well. The data belong to a study of cytomegalovirus exposure and HLA in healthy donors. Study-level points and caveats: Analyses of presence/absence relied on an assumption of roughly uniform sequencing depth across donors.

V was pared by 6 bases and J by 7 bases, with 10 bases between. CDR3 length: 13 residues. Germline V gene data show CDR1 as MNHNS and CDR2 as SASEGT. The PCR ran on 60 Vbeta and 13 Jbeta primers. Repertoires were generated with immunoSEQ multiplex PCR, while TCRdb's copy carries only in-frame clones and drops some. The sample records fewer than 250,000 clones, roughly 90% being singletons. The V and J genes are TRBV6-1 and TRBJ1-6, with a possible D match to TRBD1 (5 bases). This clonotype was obtained from a boy aged 2 to 10 in good health and CMV-seronegative. The sequencing input was PBMCs. CDR3 nucleotides: TGTGCCAGCAGGGTCGGGGGGAATTCACCCCTCCACTTT. Translated: CASRVGGNSPLHF.